This T cell receptor (beta chain) was recovered during a study of cytomegalovirus exposure and HLA in healthy donors. Study-level points and caveats: The classifier was said to identify cytomegalovirus status with high specificity and sensitivity. Earlier analysis looked at TCR beta V segments, and most were productive about 90% or about 30% of the time.

J lost 5 bases, V lost 0 bases, and 7 bases had no gene match. CDR1 and CDR2 (germline): MNHEY, SVGAGI. The CDR3 covers 16 residues. Amplification used 60 Vbeta primers and 13 Jbeta primers. Here immunoSEQ multiplex PCR was the method, and the copy in TCRdb shows in-frame clones only, minus some. Here the sample spans roughly 87,000 clones, roughly 77% being singletons. On this clone itself: Its cognate antigen is unknown.

The source is a man in his fifties or sixties in good health and CMV-seronegative. This chain uses TRBV6-5 with TRBJ1-2; TRBD1 agrees at 9 bases. The specimen was PBMCs. This CDR3 reads CASSYSGQGGLYGYTF. CDR3 in DNA: TGTGCCAGCAGTTACTCGGGACAGGGAGGACTATATGGCTACACCTTC.